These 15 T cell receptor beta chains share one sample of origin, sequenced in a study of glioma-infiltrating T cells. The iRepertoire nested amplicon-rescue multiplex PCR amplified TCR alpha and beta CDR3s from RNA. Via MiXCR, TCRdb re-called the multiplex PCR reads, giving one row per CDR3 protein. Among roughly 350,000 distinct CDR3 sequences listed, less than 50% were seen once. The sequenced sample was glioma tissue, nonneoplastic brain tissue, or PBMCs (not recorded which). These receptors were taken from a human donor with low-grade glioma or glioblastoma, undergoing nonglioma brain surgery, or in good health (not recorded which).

For the CDR3, the DNA is TGCAGTGCCATCGGGAGCATAGCCAATGAGCAGTTCTTC. Protein: CSAIGSIANEQFF. The gene calls are TRBV20-1 and TRBJ2-1; D is perhaps TRBD2 (6 bases). Germline V gene data show CDR1 as DFQATT and CDR2 as SNEGSKA (reference sequence). The length of the CDR3 is 13 residues. The V and J ends lost 6 bases and 6 bases respectively, with 15 bases between them.

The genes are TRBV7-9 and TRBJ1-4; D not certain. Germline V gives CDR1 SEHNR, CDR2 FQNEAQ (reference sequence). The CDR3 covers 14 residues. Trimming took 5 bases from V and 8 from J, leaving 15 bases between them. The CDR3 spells CASSQMDPSEKLFF. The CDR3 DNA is TGTGCCAGCAGCCAAATGGACCCGAGCGAAAAACTGTTTTTT. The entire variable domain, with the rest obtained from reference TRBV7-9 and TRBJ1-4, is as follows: DTGVSQNPRHKITKRGQNVTFRCDPISEHNRLYWYRQTLGQGPEFLTYFQNEAQLEKSRLLSDRFSAERPKGSFSTLEIQRTEQGDSAMYLCASSQMDPSEKLFFGSGTQLSVL.

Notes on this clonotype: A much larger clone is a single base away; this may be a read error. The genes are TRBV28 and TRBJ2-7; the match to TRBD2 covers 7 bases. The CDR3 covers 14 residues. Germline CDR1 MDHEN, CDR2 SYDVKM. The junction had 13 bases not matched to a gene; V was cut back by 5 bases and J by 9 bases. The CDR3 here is CASSLGGSNDGQYF. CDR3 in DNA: TGTGCCAGCAGTCTTGGCGGGAGTAACGACGGGCAGTACTTC.

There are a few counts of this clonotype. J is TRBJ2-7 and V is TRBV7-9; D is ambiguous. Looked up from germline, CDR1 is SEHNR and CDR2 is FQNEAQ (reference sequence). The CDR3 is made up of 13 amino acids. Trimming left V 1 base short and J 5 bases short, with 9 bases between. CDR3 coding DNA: TGTGCCAGCAGCTTAGTTCTCCCCAACGAGCAGTACTTC. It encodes CASSLVLPNEQYF.

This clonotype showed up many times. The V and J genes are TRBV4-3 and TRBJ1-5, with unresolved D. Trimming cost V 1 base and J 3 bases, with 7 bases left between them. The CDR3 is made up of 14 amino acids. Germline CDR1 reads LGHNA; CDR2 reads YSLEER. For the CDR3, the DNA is TGCGCCAGCAGCCAAGTTGTCAACAATCAGCCCCAGCATTTT. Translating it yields CASSQVVNNQPQHF.

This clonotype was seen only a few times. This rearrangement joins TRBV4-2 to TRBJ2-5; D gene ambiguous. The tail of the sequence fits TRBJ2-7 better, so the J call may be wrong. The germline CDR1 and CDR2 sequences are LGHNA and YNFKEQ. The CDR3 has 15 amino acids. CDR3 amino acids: CASSQQGGSYYEQYF. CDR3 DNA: TGTGCCAGCAGCCAGCAAGGTGGTTCTTACTACGAGCAGTACTTC.

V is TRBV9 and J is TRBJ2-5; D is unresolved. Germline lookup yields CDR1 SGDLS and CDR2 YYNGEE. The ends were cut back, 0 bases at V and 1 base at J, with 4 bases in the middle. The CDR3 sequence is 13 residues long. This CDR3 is CASSVAAQETQYF. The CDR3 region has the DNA TGTGCCAGCAGCGTAGCCGCCCAAGAGACCCAGTACTTC.

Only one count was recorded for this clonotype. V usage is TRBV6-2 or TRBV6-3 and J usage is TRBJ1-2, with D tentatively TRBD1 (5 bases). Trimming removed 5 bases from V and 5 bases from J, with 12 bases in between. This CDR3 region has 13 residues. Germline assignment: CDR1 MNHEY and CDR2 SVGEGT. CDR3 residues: CASSGMRGYGYTF. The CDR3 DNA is TGTGCCAGCAGTGGGATGAGGGGTTATGGCTACACCTTC.

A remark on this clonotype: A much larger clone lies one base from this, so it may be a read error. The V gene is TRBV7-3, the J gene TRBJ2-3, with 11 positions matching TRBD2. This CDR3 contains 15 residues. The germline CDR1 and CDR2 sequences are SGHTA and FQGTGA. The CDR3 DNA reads TGTGCCAGCAGCCTTACTAGCGGGAGAAGAGATATGCAGTATTTT. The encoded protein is CASSLTSGRRDMQYF.

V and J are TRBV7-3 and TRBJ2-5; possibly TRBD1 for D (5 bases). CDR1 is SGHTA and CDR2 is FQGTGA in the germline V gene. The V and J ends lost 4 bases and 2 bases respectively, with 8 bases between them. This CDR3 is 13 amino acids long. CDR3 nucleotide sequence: TGTGCCAGCAGCTCCAGGGCACAAGAGACCCAGTACTTC. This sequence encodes CASSSRAQETQYF.

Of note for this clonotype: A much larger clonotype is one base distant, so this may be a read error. The CDR3 region has the DNA TGTGCCAGCAGTTACTCAGGGCCGGGTGGCTACACCTTC. Protein sequence: CASSYSGPGGYTF. The gene calls are TRBV6-2 or TRBV6-3 and TRBJ1-2; D remains unclear. This CDR3 has 13 amino acids. The germline V and J ends were trimmed by 0 bases and 7 bases, with 9 bases remaining between them. Germline CDR1 MNHEY, CDR2 SVGEGT.

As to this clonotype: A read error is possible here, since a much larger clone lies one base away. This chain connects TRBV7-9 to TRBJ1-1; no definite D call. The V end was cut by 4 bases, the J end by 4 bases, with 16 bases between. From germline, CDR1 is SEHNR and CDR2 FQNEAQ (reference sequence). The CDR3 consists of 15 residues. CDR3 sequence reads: CASSSLTSMSTEAFF. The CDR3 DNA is TGTGCCAGCAGCTCATTGACAAGTATGAGCACTGAAGCTTTCTTT. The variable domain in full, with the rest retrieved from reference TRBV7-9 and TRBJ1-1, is DTGVSQNPRHKITKRGQNVTFRCDPISEHNRLYWYRQTLGQGPEFLTYFQNEAQLEKSRLLSDRFSAERPKGSFSTLEIQRTEQGDSAMYLCASSSLTSMSTEAFFGQGTRLTVV.

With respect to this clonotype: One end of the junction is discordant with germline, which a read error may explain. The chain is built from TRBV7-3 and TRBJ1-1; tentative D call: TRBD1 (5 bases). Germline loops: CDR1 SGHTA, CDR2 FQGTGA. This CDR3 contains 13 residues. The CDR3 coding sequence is TGTGCCAGCAGCATCGACAGATACACTAAAGCTTTCTTT. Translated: CASSIDRYTKAFF.

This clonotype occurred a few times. The CDR3 region has the DNA TGCGCCAGCAGCCAAGATCGCGAGATCTACGAGCAGTACTTC. It codes for CASSQDREIYEQYF. J is TRBJ2-7 and V is TRBV4-1; D call uncertain. The CDR3 runs 14 residues. Germline CDR1 MGHRA, CDR2 YSYEKL. V gave up 0 bases and J gave up 3 bases, with 9 bases separating them.

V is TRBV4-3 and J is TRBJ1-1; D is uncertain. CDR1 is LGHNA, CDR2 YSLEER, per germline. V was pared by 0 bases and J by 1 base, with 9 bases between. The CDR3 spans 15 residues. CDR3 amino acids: CASSQEPRPNTEAFF. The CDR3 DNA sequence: TGCGCCAGCAGCCAAGAACCGAGACCGAACACTGAAGCTTTCTTT.